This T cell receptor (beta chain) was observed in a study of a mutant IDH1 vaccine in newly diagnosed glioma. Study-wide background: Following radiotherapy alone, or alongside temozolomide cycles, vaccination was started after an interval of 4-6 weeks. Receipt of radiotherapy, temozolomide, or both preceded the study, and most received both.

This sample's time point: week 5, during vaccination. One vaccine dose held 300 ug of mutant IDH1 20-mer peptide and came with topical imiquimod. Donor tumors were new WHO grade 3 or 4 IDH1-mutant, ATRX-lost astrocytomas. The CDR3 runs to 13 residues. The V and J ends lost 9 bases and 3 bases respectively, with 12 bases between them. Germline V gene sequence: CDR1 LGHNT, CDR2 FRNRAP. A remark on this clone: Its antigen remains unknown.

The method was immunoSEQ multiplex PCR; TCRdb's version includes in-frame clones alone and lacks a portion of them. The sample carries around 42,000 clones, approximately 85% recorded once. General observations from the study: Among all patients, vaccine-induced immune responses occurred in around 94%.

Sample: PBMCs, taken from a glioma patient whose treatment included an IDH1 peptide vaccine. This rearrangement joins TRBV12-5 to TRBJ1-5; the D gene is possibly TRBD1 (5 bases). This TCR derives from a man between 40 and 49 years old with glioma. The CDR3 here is CASSQGVNQPQHF. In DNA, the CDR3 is TGTGCTAGCTCCCAGGGCGTCAATCAGCCCCAGCATTTT.